The 27 T cell receptor beta chains listed next were all sequenced from one sample in a study of T cell responses to AZD1222 COVID-19 vaccine. TCRdb's copy holds only in-frame clones and misses some; the assay was immunoSEQ multiplex PCR. The data hold approximately 91,000 clones, with approximately 89% observed a single time. The sample was peripheral blood, taken 28 days after the second AZD1222 dose. The source of these receptors is an adult who received the AZD1222 COVID-19 vaccine.

The V and J genes are TRBV5-4 and TRBJ2-7; tentative D call: TRBD1 (6 bases). The CDR3 consists of 14 residues. Trimming took 4 bases from V and 6 from J, leaving 17 bases between them. CDR1 and CDR2 (germline): SGHNT, YYREEE (reference sequence). For the CDR3, the DNA is TGTGCCAGCAGCGACCGATCGACAGGTGGCGAGCAGTACTTC. This sequence encodes CASSDRSTGGEQYF.

The rearrangement links TRBV10-3 to TRBJ1-3; 7 bases line up with TRBD1. The CDR3 covers 16 residues. CDR1 is ENHRY and CDR2 is SYGVKD in the germline V gene. V gave up 0 bases and J gave up 8 bases; unmatched junction bases: 10. The CDR3 nucleotides read TGTGCCATCAGTGAGTCGAAGGTACAGGGGATAGACACCATATATTTT. Its translation is CAISESKVQGIDTIYF.

J is TRBJ2-5 and V is TRBV4-1, with 10 positions matching TRBD2. CDR3 length: 18 residues. V gave up 2 bases and J gave up 5 bases; unmatched junction bases: 14. CDR1 MGHRA and CDR2 YSYEKL come from the germline V gene. The CDR3 region is CASSQSIRAGAGGETQYF. CDR3 nucleotides: TGCGCCAGCAGCCAATCGATCAGAGCGGGAGCGGGAGGGGAGACCCAGTACTTC.

V usage is TRBV15 and J usage is TRBJ2-7; D possibly uses TRBD1 or TRBD2 (5 bases each). The germline gives CDR1 LNHNV, CDR2 YYDKDF (reference sequence). V was cut by 0 bases and J by 4 bases, with 16 bases left in between. This CDR3 contains 16 residues. In DNA, the CDR3 is TGTGCCACCAGCAGAGAGAGGGACGGAGCCTCTTACGAGCAGTACTTC. Protein sequence: CATSRERDGASYEQYF. The full variable domain, with the rest looked up from reference TRBV15 and TRBJ2-7, is DAMVIQNPRYQVTQFGKPVTLSCSQTLNHNVMYWYQQKSSQAPKLLFHYYDKDFNNEADTPDNFQSRRPNTSFCFLDIRSPGLGDTAMYLCATSRERDGASYEQYFGPGTRLTVT.

V gene TRBV4-2 combines with J gene TRBJ2-1; 7 positions agree with TRBD1. This CDR3 spans 17 amino acids. Germline assignment: CDR1 LGHNA and CDR2 YNFKEQ. The junction had 5 bases not matched to a gene; V was cut back by 0 bases and J by 0 bases. The chain's CDR3 is CASSQDDRASSYNEQFF. CDR3 nucleotides: TGTGCCAGCAGCCAAGATGACAGGGCCAGCTCCTACAATGAGCAGTTCTTC.

The chain combines TRBV12-3 or TRBV12-4 with TRBJ2-7; tentatively, D is TRBD1 (6 bases). There are 11 residues in the CDR3. Trimming took off 5 bases at V and 4 bases at J, with 6 bases between the two ends. The CDR3 DNA reads as TGTGCCAGCAGTGACAGGTACGAGCAGTACTTC. Translation: CASSDRYEQYF.

CDR3 sequence (DNA): TGTGCCAGCAGCGGTCCACTAGCGGGAGGGTACGAGCAGTACTTC. It translates to CASSGPLAGGYEQYF. This chain joins TRBV9 and TRBJ2-7, with 13 nucleotides matching TRBD2. Germline values: CDR1 SGDLS, CDR2 YYNGEE. The V segment lost 3 bases and the J segment 4 bases; nucleotides outside the gene matches: 4. This CDR3 spans 15 amino acids. The full variable domain, in which reference TRBV9 and TRBJ2-7 provide the parts outside the CDR3, is DSGVTQTPKHLITATGQRVTLRCSPRSGDLSVYWYQQSLDQGLQFLIQYYNGEERAKGNILERFSAQQFPDLHSELNLSSLELGDSALYFCASSGPLAGGYEQYFGPGTRLTVT.

The rearrangement links TRBV27 to TRBJ2-1, with 10 bases identical to TRBD2. Germline-derived CDR1 and CDR2 are MNHEY and SMNVEV (reference sequence). CDR3 length equals 15 residues. V lost 4 bases, J lost 7 bases, and 7 bases stayed unmatched. The CDR3 protein is CASSSLAGLMNEQFF. The CDR3 DNA reads as TGTGCCAGCAGTTCACTAGCGGGACTTATGAATGAGCAGTTCTTC.

The V call is TRBV6-5, the J call TRBJ1-1; possible D gene TRBD1, 5 bases. Trimming stripped 0 bases from V and 4 bases from J, with 12 bases between. The CDR3 is 15 residues long. The germline gives CDR1 MNHEY, CDR2 SVGAGI. The CDR3 loop is CASSYSRGLGTEAFF. The CDR3 region has the DNA TGTGCCAGCAGTTACTCGAGGGGATTGGGCACTGAAGCTTTCTTT.

The J gene is TRBJ2-7, the V gene TRBV5-1, with a possible D match to TRBD1 (5 bases). V dropped 0 bases and J dropped 5 bases, with 9 bases sitting between them. The germline gives CDR1 SGHRS, CDR2 YFSETQ. The CDR3 is 13 amino acids. The CDR3, as DNA: TGCGCCAGCAGCTTGGTAAGGGGCGACGAGCAGTACTTC. It encodes CASSLVRGDEQYF. Together with reference TRBV5-1 and TRBJ2-7, the CDR3 gives the full variable domain: KAGVTQTPRYLIKTRGQQVTLSCSPISGHRSVSWYQQTPGQGLQFLFEYFSETQRNKGNFPGRFSGRQFSNSRSEMNVSTLELGDSALYLCASSLVRGDEQYFGPGTRLTVT.

V usage is TRBV28 and J usage is TRBJ1-5; D remains unclear. Trimming stripped 6 bases from V and 0 bases from J, with 3 bases between. This CDR3 is built from 12 residues. Germline-derived CDR1 and CDR2 are MDHEN and SYDVKM. CDR3 bases: TGTGCCAGCAGGGATAGCAATCAGCCCCAGCATTTT. The encoded protein is CASRDSNQPQHF.

This chain connects TRBV6-2 or TRBV6-3 to TRBJ2-1; TRBD1 agrees at 7 bases. The CDR3 is 14 amino acids. Per germline, CDR1 MNHEY and CDR2 SVGEGT. The ends lost 4 bases at V and 8 bases at J; junction bases unmatched: 8. The CDR3 sequence: CASSSDRVGYEQFF. The CDR3 DNA reads as TGTGCCAGCAGTTCTGACAGGGTAGGGTATGAGCAGTTCTTC.

This clone was counted a single time. The chain carries TRBV5-4 and TRBJ2-7; 14 bases fit TRBD2. This CDR3 contains 16 residues. The germline V gene has CDR1 SGHNT and CDR2 YYREEE (reference sequence). J was trimmed by 3 bases and V by 0 bases; bases with no gene match: 2. The CDR3 nucleotides read TGTGCCAGCAGCTTGGGACTAGCGGGAGGGAACTACGAGCAGTACTTC. Translating gives CASSLGLAGGNYEQYF.

The chain couples TRBV29-1 to TRBJ2-3; 13 bases align to TRBD2. This CDR3 spans 19 amino acids. Germline V gives CDR1 SQVTM, CDR2 ANQGSEA. Germline trimming cut 7 bases from V and 2 bases from J; bases unmatched to any gene: 18. In DNA, the CDR3 is TGCAGCGCCCCGGAGGGGACTAGCGGGAATCTCCTCCTCACAGATACGCAGTATTTT. Translating gives CSAPEGTSGNLLLTDTQYF.

The count of this clone is one. The chain couples TRBV19 to TRBJ2-7; 9 bases line up with TRBD1. The junction had 15 bases not matched to a gene; V was cut back by 10 bases and J by 2 bases. The CDR3 spans 16 residues. The germline gives CDR1 LNHDA, CDR2 SQIVND (reference sequence). This chain's CDR3 is CATSPAGTGLTYEQYF. The CDR3, as DNA: TGTGCCACTTCTCCGGCCGGGACAGGGCTAACCTACGAGCAGTACTTC. Together with reference TRBV19 and TRBJ2-7, the CDR3 gives the full variable domain: DGGITQSPKYLFRKEGQNVTLSCEQNLNHDAMYWYRQDPGQGLRLIYYSQIVNDFQKGDIAEGYSVSREKKESFPLTVTSAQKNPTAFYLCATSPAGTGLTYEQYFGPGTRLTVT.

The V and J genes are TRBV28 and TRBJ1-5, with D possibly being TRBD1 (6 bases). The ends were cut back, 7 bases at V and 3 bases at J, with 19 bases in the middle. The CDR3 runs to 16 residues. The germline V gene encodes CDR1 MDHEN and CDR2 SYDVKM. CDR3 amino acids: CASTHQGSRANQPQHF. In nucleotides, the CDR3 is TGTGCCAGCACCCATCAGGGGTCACGAGCCAATCAGCCCCAGCATTTT.

The genes are TRBV2 and TRBJ2-6; D is unclear. With 6 bases removed from V and 4 bases from J, the gap between germline ends came to 10 bases. Germline-derived CDR1 and CDR2 are SNHLY and FYNNEI. The CDR3 is 14 amino acids. CDR3 nucleotides: TGTGCCAGCAGGCCCGCCAGCGGGGCCAACGTCCTGACTTTC. It codes for CASRPASGANVLTF.

This sequence joins TRBV2 and TRBJ2-3; 10 bases fit TRBD2. The V gene's germline CDR1 is SNHLY and CDR2 FYNNEI. The CDR3 consists of 14 residues. Trimming took 4 bases from V and 5 from J; bases not matched to a gene: 3. For the CDR3, the DNA is TGTGCCAGCAGTGTTAGCGGGAGGATAGATACGCAGTATTTT. Translating it yields CASSVSGRIDTQYF. The full variable domain, completed using reference TRBV2 and TRBJ2-3, is EPEVTQTPSHQVTQMGQEVILRCVPISNHLYFYWYRQILGQKVEFLVSFYNNEISEKSEIFDDQFSVERPDGSNFTLKIRSTKLEDSAMYFCASSVSGRIDTQYFGPGTRLTVL.

This chain links TRBV6-6 with TRBJ1-3; D gene ambiguous. Looked up from germline, CDR1 is MNHNY and CDR2 is SVGAGI (reference sequence). The CDR3 is 15 residues long. V shed 2 bases and J shed 0 bases, with 8 bases lying between them. The CDR3 DNA is TGTGCCAGCAGTTACCACAGCAGCTCTGGAAACACCATATATTTT. Protein product: CASSYHSSSGNTIYF.

The chain uses TRBV7-9 and TRBJ2-7; D gene uncertain. CDR1 and CDR2 (germline): SEHNR, FQNEAQ (reference sequence). V shed 1 base and J shed 3 bases, with 4 bases lying between them. The CDR3 spans 12 residues. The chain's CDR3 is CASSLEIYEQYF. Written as DNA, the CDR3 is TGTGCCAGCAGCTTAGAAATCTACGAGCAGTACTTC.

This chain connects TRBV18 to TRBJ1-2, with D possibly being TRBD1 (5 bases). Trimming removed 1 base at V and 6 bases at J, with 9 bases between. The CDR3 extends over 13 amino acids. Germline loops: CDR1 KGHSH, CDR2 LQKENI. In nucleotides, the CDR3 is TGTGCCAGCTCACCACAGGGGCAGGATGGCTACACCTTC. Encoded protein: CASSPQGQDGYTF.

V and J are TRBV3-1 (or the pseudogene TRBV3-2) and TRBJ2-3; the D gene could be TRBD1 or TRBD2 (5 bases each). The length of the CDR3 is 16 residues. V gave up 4 bases and J gave up 6 bases, with 20 bases separating them. The germline V gene has CDR1 LGHDT and CDR2 YNNKEL (reference sequence). The CDR3 protein is CASSRSGNLAADTQYF. In nucleotides, the CDR3 is TGTGCCAGCAGCCGCTCAGGGAACCTAGCTGCGGATACGCAGTATTTT.

The CDR3 region has the DNA TGTGCCACACTGAATGGGGGGGGCACTGAAGCTTTCTTT. This translates into CATLNGGGTEAFF. V gene TRBV19 combines with J gene TRBJ1-1, with D possibly TRBD1 on 5 matching bases. The V end lost 10 bases, the J end lost 4 bases, and 16 bases lay between the germline ends. The CDR3 runs to 13 residues. Germline CDR1 and CDR2: LNHDA and SQIVND (reference sequence).

A single count supports this clone. The chain is built from TRBV5-1 and TRBJ2-1, with D perhaps being TRBD1 or TRBD2 (5 bases each). The germline CDR1 and CDR2 sequences are SGHRS and YFSETQ. Deletions cut 4 bases from V and 8 bases from J, with 16 bases between. The CDR3 contains 14 residues. The CDR3 spells CASSPGGGRDEQFF. CDR3 sequence (DNA): TGCGCCAGCAGCCCCGGTGGGGGTAGGGATGAGCAGTTCTTC.

The rearrangement links TRBV6-2 or TRBV6-3 to TRBJ2-2, with D perhaps TRBD1 or TRBD2 (6 bases each). Between the trimmed V and J ends, which lost 4 bases and 5 bases, there was a span of 14 bases. Germline loops: CDR1 MNHEY, CDR2 SVGEGT. The CDR3 is 15 amino acids. The CDR3 region has the DNA TGTGCCAGCAGTTGGAGCGTAGGGGGGACCGGGGAGCTGTTTTTT. This translates into CASSWSVGGTGELFF.

The chain uses TRBV5-1 and TRBJ2-2; 9 positions agree with TRBD2. The CDR3 is 16 amino acids. With V trimmed by 2 bases and J by 0 bases, 2 bases remained unmatched. CDR1 is SGHRS and CDR2 is YFSETQ in the germline V gene. CDR3 loop: CASSLSSGANTGELFF. The CDR3 nucleotides are TGCGCCAGCAGCTTATCTAGCGGGGCGAACACCGGGGAGCTGTTTTTT.

This chain uses TRBV3-1 (or the pseudogene TRBV3-2) with TRBJ2-7; no clear D. CDR3 size: 13 residues. V lost 4 bases, J lost 3 bases, and 10 bases lay in between. Germline V gives CDR1 LGHDT, CDR2 YNNKEL (reference sequence). The CDR3 is CASSPGAIYEQYF. DNA of the CDR3: TGTGCCAGCAGCCCGGGCGCAATCTACGAGCAGTACTTC.